This TCR beta chain was sequenced in a study of Graves' ophthalmopathy and Graves' hyperthyroidism (dated by TCRdb to the late 2010s). Some background on the complete study: Hyperthyroidism was considered stable if no progression to ophthalmopathy occurred within 18 months of follow-up. To tell Graves' ophthalmopathy apart from Graves' hyperthyroidism, and to predict which patients would progress to ophthalmopathy, the study relied on TCR beta repertoire signatures. T-cell repertoires of thyroid tissue and blood were compared in over 5 hyperthyroidism patients. An independent validation cohort comprised some 19 hyperthyroidism patients and around 16 patients who later progressed from hyperthyroidism to ophthalmopathy. Following sampling, methimazole starting at 30 mg daily was administered to hyperthyroidism patients, and high-dose intravenous methylprednisolone was administered to ophthalmopathy patients. In total, 135 blood samples were TCR-sequenced: fewer than 50 ophthalmopathy, 80 or so hyperthyroidism and some 17 hyperthyroidism-to-ophthalmopathy patients. To explore V-J signatures that separate ophthalmopathy from hyperthyroidism, a discovery set of more than 95 patients was enrolled, consisting of roughly 45 with ophthalmopathy and 55 to 65 with stable hyperthyroidism. Broad study findings and their caveats: In validation, the model predicted ophthalmopathy progression with more than 55% sensitivity and approximately 75% specificity; 12 predicted patients were CT-confirmed with GO in a median of approximately 6.5 months. In cross-validation, the 13-signature model distinguished ophthalmopathy from stable hyperthyroidism with around 86% sensitivity and around 83% specificity, while in the test set the corresponding values were about 80% and 75%. Most of the expanded thyroid clonotypes with a frequency above 0.001 were also detected in blood, and it was suggested that the thyroid immune response may be reflected by blood repertoires. No statistical method was used to predetermine the sample size, and group allocation was not hidden from the investigators.

Cut back by 4 bases and 1 base, the V and J ends lie 16 bases apart. For CDR1 and CDR2, the germline V gene lists SGHTA and FQGNSA. Including cysteine and phenylalanine, the CDR3 has 16 amino acids. Only the CDR3 region is kept as DNA, spanning 48 bases read in frame from base 1. Hyperthyroidism patients were newly diagnosed, with disease duration under 2 months, and aged 18 to 65 years. Anyone with other autoimmune diseases, uncontrolled infections, pregnancy or lactation was excluded from the study. Diagnosis relied on clinical symptoms, serum thyroxine, TRAb, thyroid ultrasound and orbital computed tomography. Total RNA was extracted using Trizol reagent, and RNA quality was checked on an Agilent 2100 Bioanalyzer. TCR beta CDR3 regions were amplified from RNA transcripts for repertoire sequencing. The first round of RT-PCR was done with HTBI primers and the Qiagen OneStep RT-PCR kit, and was followed by a second round of multiplex PCR, then size selection and purification. Libraries were sequenced on an Illumina HiSeq2000 using paired-end 100 bp reads. On the authors' methods: SOAPnuke was used to process the reads, removing any read that contained adapters or uncalled bases, had a mean Phred below 15, or lacked an exact match to the constant primer or identifier. COPE v1.2.5 was used to merge high-quality paired reads. Each unique nucleotide sequence was defined as a clonotype, and clonotypes were aligned to IMGT TRB V, D and J references with MiTCR v1.1. The analysis was limited to V-J combinations with a frequency above 0.0001, which together covered 99% to 99.2% of the repertoires. For each V-J combination, a TCR clonal expansion and chaos score was defined as the ratio of F50 clonal expansion to chaos observed in the TCRdist matrix. Welch's t-statistics and random forest were used to narrow the features down to approximately twelve V-J combinations, which were then fed into a naive Bayes classifier. Thyroid-blood repertoire similarity was quantified with the Morisita-Horn index. TCRdb reran the public reads through fastp at Q25 and MiXCR, keeping productive beta chains. CDR3 protein sequences are deduplicated, and each keeps its most common genes and DNA. The V and J calls reflect TCRdb's pipeline rather than the authors' work. The sample table holds approximately 1.2 million distinct CDR3 sequences, of which about two fifths were seen once. 11% of the sample rests with the top ten.

In this sample, this clonotype turned up many times. This receptor's antigen is unknown. Within one base of it there is no much larger clone, and no base qualities were kept. This TCR came from an adult man with Graves' hyperthyroidism. The sequenced sample was peripheral blood or thyroid tissue (not recorded which). Rearrangement joined TRBV7-2 to TRBJ2-5; the best D guess is TRBD2, with 6 bases matching. The CDR3 loop reads CASSSFGTAFQETQYF. The nucleotides are TGTGCCAGCAGCTCATTCGGGACTGCTTTCCAAGAGACCCAGTACTTC.